This T cell receptor beta chain was captured by sequencing in a study of blood T cell repertoires in COVID-19. Overall study: Acute-phase and convalescent COVID-19 samples originated in the United States, Italy and Spain. PBMCs, B-cell-depleted T cells, or T cells provided the cDNA or gDNA that made up the material.

Trimming stripped 0 bases from V and 1 base from J, with 10 bases between. In germline, CDR1 is SGHNT, CDR2 YYREEE (reference sequence). This CDR3 spans 15 amino acids. In the authors' methods: Reference gene primer amplification gave nucleated cell count estimates. Here immunoSEQ multiplex PCR was the method, and the copy in TCRdb shows in-frame clones only, minus some. The V and J calls and clone size were taken over from that table, and D and trimming were inferred from the DNA. The sample records under 300,000 clones, roughly 90% being singletons. This clone has more than one count but fewer than ten.

The chain recombines TRBV5-4 with TRBJ2-5; no reliable D call. Material: peripheral blood. This receptor was obtained from a woman aged 25 to 39 with acute or convalescent COVID-19. In nucleotides, the CDR3 is TGTGCCAGCAGCTTGGCCTCGCGTATCCAAGAGACCCAGTACTTC. It is translated as CASSLASRIQETQYF.